This T cell receptor beta chain is drawn from a study of blood T cell repertoires in COVID-19. The wider study: COVID-19 samples, acute and convalescent, were from the United States, Italy and Spain. From T cells, B-cell-depleted T cells, or PBMCs came the material, which was cDNA or gDNA.

This clone appeared a single time. As processed by the authors: Nucleated cell number was recorded as an estimate derived from reference gene primer amplification. Using immunoSEQ multiplex PCR, the repertoire was profiled, and TCRdb retains in-frame clones only, with some absent. That table is the source of V, J and clone size, and D and trimming were worked out from the DNA. Here the sample spans about 70,000 clones, around 85% being singletons. Germline CDR1 reads SGHDN; CDR2 reads FVKESK. This CDR3 is built from 16 residues. Trimming at V came to 5 bases and at J to 1 base, leaving 8 bases not matched to a gene.

The genes are TRBV14 and TRBJ1-2; the match to TRBD1 covers 9 bases. Sequenced: peripheral blood. This TCR was sampled from a man older than 75 with acute or convalescent COVID-19. CDR3 bases: TGTGCCAGCAGCGCCGGGACAGGGAGGATTAACTATGGCTACACCTTC. Translating it yields CASSAGTGRINYGYTF.